This T cell receptor (beta chain) was captured by sequencing in a study of cytomegalovirus exposure and HLA in healthy donors. Study-wide points: Among TCR beta chains, those listed as cytomegalovirus-associated numbered some 160.

Primers: 60 Vbeta forward and 13 Jbeta reverse. This table comes from immunoSEQ multiplex PCR, and its TCRdb copy is limited to in-frame clones, with some not included. Altogether more than 80,000 clones are present, less than 80% being singletons, with the ten largest covering 15%. V lost 4 bases, J lost 8 bases, and 7 bases stayed unmatched. The CDR3 sequence is 14 residues long. Germline loops: CDR1 SGHKS, CDR2 YYEKEE (reference sequence). Comment on this clone: No antigen is known for it.

The sample was PBMCs. The rearrangement joins TRBV5-5 to TRBJ2-1, with 9 positions matching TRBD2. The sequence derives from a woman aged 35 to 49 in good health and CMV-seropositive. DNA of the CDR3: TGTGCCAGCAGCCCGTGGACTAGCGCTTATGAGCAGTTCTTC. This codes for CASSPWTSAYEQFF. The entire variable domain, with the rest obtained from reference TRBV5-5 and TRBJ2-1, is as follows: DAGVTQSPTHLIKTRGQQVTLRCSPISGHKSVSWYQQVLGQGPQFIFQYYEKEERGRGNFPDRFSARQFPNYSSELNVNALLLGDSALYLCASSPWTSAYEQFFGPGTRLTVL.